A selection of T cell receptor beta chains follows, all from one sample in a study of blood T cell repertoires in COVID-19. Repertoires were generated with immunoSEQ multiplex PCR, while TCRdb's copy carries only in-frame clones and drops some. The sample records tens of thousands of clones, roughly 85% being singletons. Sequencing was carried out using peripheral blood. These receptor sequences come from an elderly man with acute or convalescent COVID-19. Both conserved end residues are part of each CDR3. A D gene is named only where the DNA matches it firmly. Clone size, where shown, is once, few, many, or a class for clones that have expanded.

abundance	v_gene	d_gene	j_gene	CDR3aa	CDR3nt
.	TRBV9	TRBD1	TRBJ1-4	CASMDREDEKLFF	TGTGCCAGCATGGACAGGGAGGATGAAAAACTGTTTTTT
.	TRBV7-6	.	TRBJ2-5	CASSLNYGSGETQYF	TGTGCCAGCAGCTTAAATTACGGGAGTGGTGAGACCCAGTACTTC
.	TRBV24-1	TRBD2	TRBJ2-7	CATSRGGSGTYEQYF	TGTGCCACCAGCCGGGGGGGTAGCGGGACCTACGAGCAGTACTTC
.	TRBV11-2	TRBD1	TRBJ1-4	CASSSGRQGKNEKLFF	TGTGCCAGCAGCTCCGGTAGACAGGGGAAGAATGAAAAACTGTTTTTT
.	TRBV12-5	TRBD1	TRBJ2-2	CASGGTGDHGELFF	TGTGCTAGTGGGGGGACAGGGGATCACGGGGAGCTGTTTTTT
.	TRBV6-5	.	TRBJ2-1	CASRSPGVHNEQFF	TGTGCCAGCAGATCGCCAGGGGTTCACAATGAGCAGTTCTTC
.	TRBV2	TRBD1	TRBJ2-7	CASLTGGLYEQYF	TGTGCCAGCCTGACAGGGGGATTATACGAGCAGTACTTC
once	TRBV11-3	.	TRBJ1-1	CASSNGREGTEAFF	TGTGCCAGCAGCAACGGACGGGAGGGGACTGAAGCTTTCTTT
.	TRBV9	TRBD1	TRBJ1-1	CASSVVGQGTEAFF	TGTGCCAGCAGCGTAGTCGGACAGGGGACTGAAGCTTTCTTT
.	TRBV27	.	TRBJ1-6	CASRGRSSNSPLHF	TGTGCCAGCAGGGGCCGATCATCTAATTCACCCCTCCACTTT
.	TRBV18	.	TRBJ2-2	CASSTRTGYTGELFF	TGTGCCAGCTCAACCCGGACGGGGTACACCGGGGAGCTGTTTTTT
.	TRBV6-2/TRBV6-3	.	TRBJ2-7	CASSYSTGTSYEQYF	TGTGCCAGCAGTTACTCTACAGGGACCTCCTACGAGCAGTACTTC
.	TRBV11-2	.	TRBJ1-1	CASSFSDTEAFF	TGTGCCAGCAGCTTTTCGGACACTGAAGCTTTCTTT
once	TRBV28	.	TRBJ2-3	CASSLYSGLTDTQYF	TGTGCCAGCAGTTTATATAGCGGCCTCACAGATACGCAGTATTTT
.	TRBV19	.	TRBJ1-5	CASSREGHSNQPQHF	TGTGCCAGTAGCCGGGAGGGACATAGCAATCAGCCCCAGCATTTT
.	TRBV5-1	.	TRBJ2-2	CASSLGPGELFF	TGCGCCAGCAGCTTGGGGCCCGGGGAGCTGTTTTTT
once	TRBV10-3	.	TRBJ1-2	CAISESSMSYGYTF	TGTGCCATCAGTGAGTCGTCTATGAGCTATGGCTACACCTTC
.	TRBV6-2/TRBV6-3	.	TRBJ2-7	CASSSKADPYEQYF	TGTGCCAGCAGTTCGAAGGCGGATCCCTACGAGCAGTACTTC
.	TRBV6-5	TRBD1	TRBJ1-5	CASSRQGLAQPQHF	TGTGCCAGCAGTAGACAGGGTTTGGCTCAGCCCCAGCATTTT
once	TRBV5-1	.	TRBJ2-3	CASSLGDSTDTQYF	TGCGCCAGCAGCTTGGGGGACTCCACAGATACGCAGTATTTT
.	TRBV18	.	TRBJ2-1	CASSRQRDLEQFF	TGTGCCAGCTCACGGCAGAGGGACTTAGAGCAGTTCTTC
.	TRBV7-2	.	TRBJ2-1	CASSFAENNEQFF	TGTGCCAGCAGCTTTGCGGAGAACAATGAGCAGTTCTTC
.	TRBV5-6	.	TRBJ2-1	CASSSPSHEQFF	TGTGCCAGCAGCTCCCCGAGCCATGAGCAGTTCTTC
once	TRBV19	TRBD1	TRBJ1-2	CASTTGTAPSF	TGTGCCAGCACTACCGGGACAGCTCCTTCCTTC
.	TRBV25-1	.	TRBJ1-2	CASSEFGHREGGYTF	TGTGCCAGCAGTGAATTTGGTCACAGGGAGGGTGGCTACACCTTC
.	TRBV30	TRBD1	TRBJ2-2	CAWSPYRGFGNTGELFF	TGTGCCTGGAGTCCTTACAGGGGCTTCGGGAACACCGGGGAGCTGTTTTTT
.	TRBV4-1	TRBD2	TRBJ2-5	CASSQDPTSGLQQTQYF	TGCGCCAGCAGCCAAGATCCGACTAGCGGCCTCCAGCAGACCCAGTACTTC